This T cell receptor (beta chain) was profiled in a study of T cells in Graves' hyperthyroidism and ophthalmopathy. General study findings and limits: Before onset, by a median of approximately 5.9 months, the model predicted ophthalmopathy. Most thyroid clonotypes expanded above 0.001 were also detected in blood.

Authors of the study amplified TCR beta CDR3 regions from RNA transcripts. In the first-round RT-PCR of the TCR CDR3, the HTBI primer set was used. TCRdb passed the multiplex PCR reads through MiXCR, listing each CDR3 protein once. Here the sample spans about 640,000 distinct CDR3 sequences, less than 25% being singletons. Worth noting for this clonotype: Antigen specificity is unknown.

The CDR3 length is 15 residues. CDR1 is LNHNV and CDR2 is YYDKDF in the germline V gene (reference sequence). V gave up 3 bases and J gave up 5 bases, with 16 bases separating them. Ophthalmopathy patients had Clinical Activity Score at least 3, NOSPECS grade at least 4, duration under 3 months. Patients with uncontrolled infections, other autoimmune diseases, pregnancy or lactation were excluded. The sequenced material came from blood. This rearrangement joins TRBV15 to TRBJ1-1; perhaps TRBD1 as D (6 bases). The clonotype was recovered from a man aged 25-40 years with Graves' ophthalmopathy. CDR3 in DNA: TGTGCCACCAGCAGGGGGGCAGGGGCAGAAACTGAAGCTTTCTTT. Translation: CATSRGAGAETEAFF.